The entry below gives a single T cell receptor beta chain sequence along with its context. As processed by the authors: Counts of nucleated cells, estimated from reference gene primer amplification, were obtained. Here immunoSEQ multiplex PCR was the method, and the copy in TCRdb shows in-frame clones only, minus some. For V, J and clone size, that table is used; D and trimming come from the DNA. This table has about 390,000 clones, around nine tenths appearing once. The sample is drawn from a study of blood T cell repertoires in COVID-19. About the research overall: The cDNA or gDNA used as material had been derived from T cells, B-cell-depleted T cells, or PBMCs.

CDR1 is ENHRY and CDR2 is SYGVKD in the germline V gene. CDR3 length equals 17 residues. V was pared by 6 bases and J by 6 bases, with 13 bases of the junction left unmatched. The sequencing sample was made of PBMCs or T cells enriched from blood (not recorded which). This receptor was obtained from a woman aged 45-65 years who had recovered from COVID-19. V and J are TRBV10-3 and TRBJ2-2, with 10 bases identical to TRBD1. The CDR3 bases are TGTGCCATCAGCGAACCGGGACAGGGGAGGGTGGCCGGGGAGCTGTTTTTT. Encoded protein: CAISEPGQGRVAGELFF.